The text below deals with one TCR beta chain. This record belongs to a study of identical twins. TCRdb fed the 5' RACE reads into MiXCR, producing one record per CDR3 protein. Of about 430,000 distinct CDR3 sequences in the sample, around a sixth were seen once. The CDR3 covers 14 residues. The V gene's germline CDR1 is SEHNR and CDR2 FQNEAQ (reference sequence). Between the trimmed V and J ends, which lost 5 bases and 4 bases, there was a span of 15 bases. Sequencing was done on a sample of naive T cells sorted from blood. The TCR comes from a man aged 50 to 60 in good health. The rearrangement uses TRBV7-9 and TRBJ2-7; either TRBD1 or TRBD2 may fit D (6 bases each). The CDR3 is CASSPGGGRYEQYF. The CDR3 region has the DNA TGTGCCAGCAGCCCCGGGGGCGGTAGGTACGAGCAGTACTTC.